The sequence of this TCR beta chain was determined in a study of OX40 agonist ivuxolimab in advanced cancers. Overall study: Participants could have had prior anti-PD-1, anti-PD-L1 or anti-CTLA-4 therapy, and less than 45% had some. Two patients with cutaneous melanoma and one with hepatocellular carcinoma, three in total, showed partial responses.

Broader study findings: Determination of antigen specificity was not performed for the expanded peripheral T cells. There was clonal expansion of CD4+ and CD8+ blood T cells by week 6 at 0.1 to 3.0 mg/kg.

Sequencing used immunoSEQ multiplex PCR; TCRdb keeps in-frame clones, though not all of them. The data contain about 83,000 clones, roughly 80% of them seen just once; the ten biggest clones take up about 7%. Trimming removed 3 bases at V and 1 base at J, with 6 bases between. This CDR3 is built from 13 residues. Germline assignment: CDR1 LNHDA and CDR2 SQIVND (reference sequence). Concerning this clone: Its antigen is unknown. Different DNA sequences within this sample yield the same CDR3.

This chain links TRBV19 with TRBJ1-1; D ambiguous. Sequences were derived from CD4+ or CD8+ T cells sorted from blood, sampled in a trial of the OX40 agonist ivuxolimab. The sequence was collected from an adult with an advanced solid tumor such as melanoma, head and neck, liver or kidney cancer. The CDR3 region has the DNA TGTGCCAGTAGTATTGGACGGAACACTGAAGCTTTCTTT. Translating gives CASSIGRNTEAFF.